The clone carrying this T cell receptor (beta chain) was detected a few times. MiXCR, applied by TCRdb to the 5' RACE reads, yields one record per CDR3 protein. The sample contains 84,000 or so distinct CDR3 sequences, more than 25% of which appear only once. The germline V and J ends were trimmed by 7 bases and 4 bases, with 16 bases remaining between them. This CDR3 spans 13 amino acids. Germline values: CDR1 SQVTM, CDR2 ANQGSEA. This sample stems from a study of CD8 T cells in ankylosing spondylitis. This TCR was recovered from a male donor with ankylosing spondylitis or in good health (not recorded which). This chain connects TRBV29-1 to TRBJ2-5; D not resolved. The sequenced sample was blood, either unsorted or a sorted T cell fraction (not recorded which). Written as DNA, the CDR3 is TGCAGCGCCCGAAGGACGGTAGGAGAGACCCAGTACTTC. Translated, it gives CSARRTVGETQYF.